The 29 T cell receptor beta chains reported below all come from one sample, sequenced in a study of blood T cell repertoires in COVID-19. Data came from immunoSEQ multiplex PCR; TCRdb stores just in-frame clones and leaves some out. The repertoire holds 150,000 to 200,000 clones, with 88% as singletons. Sequences were obtained from peripheral blood. The receptors were sampled from a woman in her 30s with acute or convalescent COVID-19.

The rearrangement uses TRBV5-1 and TRBJ2-6; perhaps TRBD2 as D (5 bases). V shed 1 base and J shed 4 bases, with 9 bases lying between them. This CDR3 is built from 15 residues. Germline loops: CDR1 SGHRS, CDR2 YFSETQ. The CDR3, as DNA: TGCGCCAGCAGCTTGTTCGGGATAGGGGCCAACGTCCTGACTTTC. Protein product: CASSLFGIGANVLTF.

This chain links TRBV7-8 with TRBJ1-2; D may be TRBD1 (6 bases). Trimming removed 5 bases at V and 2 bases at J, with 12 bases between. CDR3 length: 14 amino acids. The germline V gene encodes CDR1 SGHVS and CDR2 FQNEAQ. The CDR3 DNA reads as TGTGCCAGCAGCGCGGCGGGGGCCAACTATGGCTACACCTTC. This codes for CASSAAGANYGYTF.

This chain links TRBV5-1 with TRBJ1-2; 10 positions agree with TRBD1. The CDR3 has 13 residues. Germline CDR1 and CDR2: SGHRS and YFSETQ. Germline trimming cut 5 bases from V and 10 bases from J; bases unmatched to any gene: 8. CDR3 amino acids: CASSEGTGVDYTF. In DNA form, the CDR3 reads TGCGCCAGCAGTGAGGGGACAGGGGTGGACTACACCTTC.

The chain is built from TRBV6-5 and TRBJ2-5; tentative D call: TRBD1 (5 bases). With 0 bases removed from V and 2 bases from J, the gap between germline ends came to 10 bases. This CDR3 is built from 15 residues. Germline V lookup: CDR1 MNHEY, CDR2 SVGAGI. CDR3 bases: TGTGCCAGCAGTTACTCGATCAGGGCTCAAGAGACCCAGTACTTC. Residues: CASSYSIRAQETQYF.

The chain carries TRBV5-1 and TRBJ2-2; 10 positions agree with TRBD2. CDR1 and CDR2 (germline): SGHRS, YFSETQ. The CDR3 is 16 residues long. Trimming removed 0 bases from V and 8 bases from J; junction bases left unmatched: 7. This chain's CDR3 is CASSLDVAGGWGELFF. CDR3 sequence (DNA): TGCGCCAGCAGCTTGGATGTAGCGGGAGGCTGGGGGGAGCTGTTTTTT. The variable domain in full, with the rest retrieved from reference TRBV5-1 and TRBJ2-2, is KAGVTQTPRYLIKTRGQQVTLSCSPISGHRSVSWYQQTPGQGLQFLFEYFSETQRNKGNFPGRFSGRQFSNSRSEMNVSTLELGDSALYLCASSLDVAGGWGELFFGEGSRLTVL.

As for this clone: The germline gene is not matched at one end of the junction; a read error may be the cause. V and J are TRBV2 and TRBJ1-5; 10 positions agree with TRBD1. The CDR3 covers 15 residues. Germline lookup yields CDR1 SNHLY and CDR2 FYNNEI. CDR3 in DNA: TGTGCCAGCAGGGAAGCCGGGACAGGGGATCAGCCCCAGCATTTT. Translated, it gives CASREAGTGDQPQHF.

J is TRBJ2-7 and V is TRBV12-3 or TRBV12-4; TRBD2 matches at 7 bases. V dropped 5 bases and J dropped 5; count of bases not matched to a gene: 3. The length of the CDR3 is 12 residues. CDR3 coding DNA: TGTGCCAGCAGTCTTGGGACTAACGAGCAGTACTTC. Protein: CASSLGTNEQYF.

The chain joins TRBV3-1 (or the pseudogene TRBV3-2) to TRBJ1-1; no clear D. The CDR3 length is 13 residues. V shed 5 bases and J shed 1 base, with 8 bases lying between them. The germline V gene encodes CDR1 LGHDT and CDR2 YNNKEL (reference sequence). CDR3 in DNA: TGTGCCAGCAGCGCCTCAGGGAACACTGAAGCTTTCTTT. Translating it yields CASSASGNTEAFF.

The genes are TRBV30 and TRBJ2-1, with TRBD2 identical over 13 bases. Germline V CDR1 and CDR2: GTSNPN, SVGIG (reference sequence). J was trimmed by 10 bases and V by 5 bases; bases with no gene match: 8. The CDR3 consists of 14 residues. This CDR3 is CAWDRGLAGSEQFF. CDR3 sequence (DNA): TGTGCCTGGGACCGGGGACTAGCGGGATCAGAGCAGTTCTTC.

This clone was picked up one time. The V call is TRBV3-1 (or the pseudogene TRBV3-2), the J call TRBJ2-7; D remains ambiguous. Germline values: CDR1 LGHDT, CDR2 YNNKEL (reference sequence). V was shortened by 0 bases and J by 0 bases, with 6 bases between the two germline ends. This CDR3 is 14 amino acids long. The CDR3 coding sequence is TGTGCCAGCAGCCAAGATCCCCACTCCTACGAGCAGTACTTC. Residues: CASSQDPHSYEQYF.

The J gene is TRBJ1-4, the V gene TRBV5-1, with a weak D call TRBD1 (6 bases). Germline V gene data show CDR1 as SGHRS and CDR2 as YFSETQ. V gave up 3 bases and J gave up 5 bases, with 14 bases separating them. The CDR3 has 15 amino acids. DNA for the CDR3: TGCGCCAGCAGCTGGGGGGGCAGGGCCAATGAAAAACTGTTTTTT. This translates into CASSWGGRANEKLFF. Looking up the rest from reference TRBV5-1 and TRBJ1-4 gives the full variable domain: KAGVTQTPRYLIKTRGQQVTLSCSPISGHRSVSWYQQTPGQGLQFLFEYFSETQRNKGNFPGRFSGRQFSNSRSEMNVSTLELGDSALYLCASSWGGRANEKLFFGSGTQLSVL.

The chain combines TRBV5-1 with TRBJ2-5; D call uncertain. The germline V gene has CDR1 SGHRS and CDR2 YFSETQ. V shed 2 bases and J shed 5 bases, with 10 bases lying between them. The CDR3 length is 13 residues. The CDR3 reads CASSFSTAETQYF. The CDR3 DNA reads as TGCGCCAGCAGCTTCTCGACTGCGGAGACCCAGTACTTC.

V usage is TRBV3-1 (or the pseudogene TRBV3-2) and J usage is TRBJ1-2, with no clear D. The V gene lost 7 bases and the J gene lost 2 bases, with 14 bases spanning the gap. Germline V gene sequence: CDR1 LGHDT, CDR2 YNNKEL (reference sequence). This CDR3 spans 14 amino acids. The CDR3 sequence is CASTHLASNYGYTF. The CDR3 DNA reads TGTGCCAGCACCCATCTGGCATCAAACTATGGCTACACCTTC.

The CDR3 spells CASFQGLDTDTQYF. CDR3 bases: TGTGCCAGCTTTCAGGGACTAGACACAGATACGCAGTATTTT. V is TRBV5-4 and J is TRBJ2-3, with 8 bases lining up with TRBD2. J lost 2 bases, V lost 7 bases, and 6 bases had no gene match. The CDR3 has 14 residues. Germline-derived CDR1 and CDR2 are SGHNT and YYREEE (reference sequence).

The genes are TRBV29-1 and TRBJ2-3; 9 bases match TRBD2. The CDR3 consists of 15 residues. Germline trimming cut 6 bases from V and 8 bases from J; bases unmatched to any gene: 15. The germline gives CDR1 SQVTM, CDR2 ANQGSEA. CDR3 DNA: TGCAGCGTGGGGCTCGCGGGAGGGCCTAACCTTACGCAGTATTTT. It translates to CSVGLAGGPNLTQYF.

CDR3 nucleotide sequence: TGTGCTACGGGGCACGGACAGGGGACATCAGAGACCCAGTACTTC. Its protein product is CATGHGQGTSETQYF. The V and J genes are TRBV3-1 (or the pseudogene TRBV3-2) and TRBJ2-5; 9 bases map to TRBD1. The length of the CDR3 is 15 residues. The V gene's germline CDR1 is LGHDT and CDR2 YNNKEL (reference sequence).

The table lists this clone with a few counts. The genes are TRBV5-1 and TRBJ2-5, with a possible D match to TRBD1 (5 bases). The CDR3 runs 15 residues. Trimming stripped 0 bases from V and 5 bases from J, with 14 bases between. Germline values: CDR1 SGHRS, CDR2 YFSETQ. The chain's CDR3 is CASSLDRQGAETQYF. The CDR3 DNA follows: TGCGCCAGCAGCTTGGATAGGCAGGGCGCGGAGACCCAGTACTTC.

The V gene is TRBV30, the J gene TRBJ2-2, with TRBD2 matching 10 bases. Trimming removed 0 bases from V and 4 bases from J; junction bases left unmatched: 8. CDR1 and CDR2 from the germline V gene are GTSNPN and SVGIG (reference sequence). The CDR3 is 17 amino acids. CDR3 bases: TGTGCCTGGAGTGTCTGGCTAGCGGGAGCATCCACCGGGGAGCTGTTTTTT. Translating it yields CAWSVWLAGASTGELFF.

This sequence joins TRBV29-1 and TRBJ1-3, with D possibly being TRBD1 (5 bases). The CDR3 length is 13 residues. The germline CDR1 and CDR2 sequences are SQVTM and ANQGSEA. The V end was cut by 4 bases, the J end by 5 bases, with 12 bases between. CDR3 residues: CSVAQGSRNTIYF. CDR3 nucleotides: TGCAGCGTTGCTCAGGGCAGCAGAAACACCATATATTTT.

This clone was seen more than once but under ten times. The chain couples TRBV30 to TRBJ1-2; a weak D match, TRBD1 (5 bases). The CDR3 totals 12 residues. Germline V lookup: CDR1 GTSNPN, CDR2 SVGIG (reference sequence). Deletions cut 2 bases from V and 4 bases from J, with 8 bases between. CDR3: CAWSKGIYGYTF. CDR3 nucleotides: TGTGCCTGGAGTAAGGGGATCTATGGCTACACCTTC. The entire variable domain, with the rest obtained from reference TRBV30 and TRBJ1-2, is as follows: SQTIHQWPATLVQPVGSPLSLECTVEGTSNPNLYWYRQAAGRGLQLLFYSVGIGQISSEVPQNLSASRPQDRQFILSSKKLLLSDSGFYLCAWSKGIYGYTFGSGTRLTVV.

This chain uses TRBV9 with TRBJ1-2; possible D gene TRBD1, 5 bases. The CDR3 is made up of 18 amino acids. The V gene lost 1 base and the J gene lost 4 bases, with 23 bases spanning the gap. Germline V lookup: CDR1 SGDLS, CDR2 YYNGEE. The CDR3 DNA is TGTGCCAGCAGCGTATCGAACCATGGACGCTCGGGGGGCTATGGCTACACCTTC. Protein: CASSVSNHGRSGGYGYTF.

The gene calls are TRBV21-1 and TRBJ2-4; the table calls TRBD2, which could not be checked here. TRBV21-1 corresponds to a pseudogene. The CDR3 consists of 20 residues. The chain's CDR3 is CASSNYRPTQGRESKNIQYF. Written as DNA, the CDR3 is TGTGCCAGCAGCAACTATCGCCCAACTCAGGGGAGGGAATCCAAAAACATTCAGTACTTC.

The rearrangement joins TRBV7-2 to TRBJ2-5; D uncertain. Germline CDR1 and CDR2: SGHTA and FQGNSA. Trimming took 2 bases from V and 3 from J, leaving 10 bases between them. This CDR3 is built from 14 residues. CDR3 in DNA: TGTGCCAGCAGCTTAATCTCCAGAAAAGAGACCCAGTACTTC. Translation: CASSLISRKETQYF.

The chain carries TRBV5-1 and TRBJ2-3; weak D call: TRBD1 (5 bases). Germline V CDR1 and CDR2: SGHRS, YFSETQ. Trimming removed 2 bases from V and 1 base from J, with 8 bases in between. This CDR3 is built from 14 residues. CDR3: CASSFDSRTDTQYF. The DNA of the CDR3 is TGCGCCAGCAGCTTCGACAGCCGCACAGATACGCAGTATTTT.

Comments on this clone: Mismatch with germline at one junction end may stem from a read error. The chain joins TRBV7-9 to TRBJ2-7; 8 bases line up with TRBD2. CDR3 length: 13 amino acids. In germline, CDR1 is SEHNR, CDR2 FQNEAQ (reference sequence). CDR3 region: CASSPTAGLESNF. In nucleotides, the CDR3 is TGTGCCAGCAGCCCTACAGCGGGACTAGAAAGTAACTTC.

This sequence joins TRBV28 and TRBJ2-3; D perhaps matches TRBD2 (6 bases). Germline values: CDR1 MDHEN, CDR2 SYDVKM. Trimming removed 6 bases at V and 6 bases at J, with 16 bases between. There are 14 residues in the CDR3. The CDR3 loop is CASSPLGGPDTQYF. The CDR3 bases are TGTGCCAGCAGCCCGTTGGGGGGACCCGATACGCAGTATTTT.

The chain is built from TRBV7-9 and TRBJ2-1, with D tentatively TRBD2 (5 bases). The V end was cut by 3 bases, the J end by 9 bases, with 12 bases between. The CDR3 spans 13 residues. Germline loops: CDR1 SEHNR, CDR2 FQNEAQ (reference sequence). The CDR3 loop reads CASSFLDFSEQFF. The CDR3 coding sequence is TGTGCCAGCAGCTTTCTGGACTTTAGTGAGCAGTTCTTC.

This clone was seen just once. V and J are TRBV5-1 and TRBJ1-3; the D gene is possibly TRBD1 (6 bases). CDR1 and CDR2 from the germline V gene are SGHRS and YFSETQ. The CDR3 has 13 residues. Deletions cut 4 bases from V and 3 bases from J, with 8 bases between. CDR3 region: CASSGGGGNTIYF. The DNA of the CDR3 is TGCGCCAGCAGCGGGGGCGGTGGAAACACCATATATTTT.

This chain links TRBV30 with TRBJ1-3; D possibly corresponds to TRBD1 (6 bases). With 5 bases removed from V and 0 bases from J, the gap between germline ends came to 8 bases. Germline-derived CDR1 and CDR2 are GTSNPN and SVGIG (reference sequence). This CDR3 is 13 amino acids long. CDR3 nucleotide sequence: TGTGCCTGGCAGGGGAGCTCTGGAAACACCATATATTTT. Translating it yields CAWQGSSGNTIYF.